The T cell receptor (beta chain) under discussion was sequenced for a study of control samples from healthy donors and cancer patients. Germline V gene data show CDR1 as KGHDR and CDR2 as SFDVKD. The CDR3 spans 15 residues. V dropped 3 bases and J dropped 4 bases, with 13 bases sitting between them. Sequencing used immunoSEQ multiplex PCR; TCRdb keeps in-frame clones, though not all of them. The sample contains fewer than 200,000 clones, nearly 90% of which appear only once. The chain employs TRBV24-1 and TRBJ2-3, with D perhaps matching TRBD1 or TRBD2 (5 bases each). The sequence was obtained from a woman aged 45-60 years in good health. Sequencing used blood. The CDR3 DNA is TGTGCCACCAGTGATCGAGGGGATGGCTCAGATACGCAGTATTTT. This codes for CATSDRGDGSDTQYF.